This TCR beta chain was sequenced in a study of blood T cell repertoires in COVID-19. Overall study context: In Cohort 3, a recovered donor had either two negative PCRs, clearance, or symptom resolution. Acute-phase and convalescent COVID-19 samples originated in the United States, Italy and Spain.

With 2 bases clipped from V and 6 bases from J, the junction kept 7 bases outside the gene matches. The CDR3 loop spans 15 amino acids. Germline CDR1 is SGHVS and CDR2 is FNYEAQ. As processed by the authors: Estimation of nucleated cell counts was performed using reference gene primer amplification. Sequenced by immunoSEQ multiplex PCR; TCRdb stores in-frame clones only, minus some. The DNA was the basis for D and trimming; V, J and clone size are from that table. The table shows around 300,000 clones, with more than 75% occurring only once. Residents of about two dozen US areas, aged about 18 to 89 years, made up the participants.

This TCR came from a woman aged 60-75 years in a cohort exposed to, infected with or recovered from COVID-19 (not recorded which). Sequenced input: PBMCs or T cells enriched from blood (not recorded which). This chain joins TRBV7-6 and TRBJ2-7; 10 nucleotides agree with TRBD2. The CDR3 DNA sequence: TGTGCCAGCAGCTTAAACCTAGCGGGAGTTGGCGAGCAGTACTTC. Translating gives CASSLNLAGVGEQYF.